This is a list of T cell receptor beta chains from one sample in a study of blood T cell repertoires in COVID-19. TCRdb's copy holds only in-frame clones and misses some; the assay was immunoSEQ multiplex PCR. The table shows 200,000 to 250,000 clones, with approximately 89% occurring only once. The specimen sequenced was PBMCs or T cells enriched from blood (not recorded which). Source of these receptors: a woman in her 30s who had been exposed to COVID-19. Both conserved end residues are part of each CDR3.

J,V,CDR3
TRBJ2-3,TRBV7-6,CASSLQGTSTDTQYF
TRBJ2-2,TRBV7-9,CASSDRLAGDGAGELFF
TRBJ1-6,TRBV25-1,CASSGEALPNSPLHF
TRBJ2-3,TRBV7-6,CASSSSGRRDTQYF
TRBJ2-5,TRBV29-1,CSVKSGREGETQYF
TRBJ2-7,TRBV5-4,CASSPGQRPYEQYF
TRBJ2-5,TRBV9,CASSETSGSRETQYF
TRBJ2-3,TRBV5-4,CASSLPGVEADTQYF
TRBJ2-5,TRBV5-1,CASSVGFQETQYF
TRBJ2-7,TRBV7-2,CASSLSSGRNIYEQYF
TRBJ2-6,TRBV30,CAWSAPPRQGGVLSGANVLTF
TRBJ2-6,TRBV5-4,CASSRDRAGANVLTF